The 4 T cell receptor beta chains presented below share a single source sample, sequenced in a study of T cells in Graves' hyperthyroidism and ophthalmopathy. RNA transcripts gave rise to amplified TCR beta CDR3 regions. The HTBI set primed first-round TCR CDR3 RT-PCR. Via MiXCR, TCRdb re-called the multiplex PCR reads, giving one row per CDR3 protein. The profile shows about 420,000 distinct CDR3 sequences, around 15% of them singletons. Sequencing was done on a sample of blood. These receptors all come from a woman aged 18-29 years with Graves' hyperthyroidism.

This clonotype was detected ten times or more. The chain has TRBV10-3 and TRBJ1-2; no firm D call. CDR1 and CDR2 (germline): ENHRY, SYGVKD. The CDR3 runs to 13 residues. V was clipped by 5 bases and J by 0 bases, with 7 bases between them. CDR3 DNA: TGTGCCATCAGTAAGGAAGCTAACTATGGCTACACCTTC. The encoded protein is CAISKEANYGYTF.

This clonotype was counted ten times or more. This rearrangement joins TRBV9 to TRBJ2-1, with 7 bases that match TRBD2. The CDR3 consists of 15 residues. CDR1 SGDLS and CDR2 YYNGEE come from the germline V gene. The V and J ends lost 0 bases and 7 bases, in that order; junction bases with no gene match: 7. CDR3 in amino acids: CASSVAYQRGNEQFF. The CDR3 DNA is TGTGCCAGCAGCGTAGCTTACCAGCGGGGTAATGAGCAGTTCTTC.

This clonotype showed up many times. The chain couples TRBV9 to TRBJ2-1; the D gene is possibly TRBD1 (6 bases). Trimming left V 4 bases short and J 0 bases short, with 14 bases between. The CDR3 is made up of 16 amino acids. Germline loops: CDR1 SGDLS, CDR2 YYNGEE. The CDR3 region has the DNA TGTGCCAGCAGCCGATTTACAGGGAGCTCCTACAATGAGCAGTTCTTC. It is translated as CASSRFTGSSYNEQFF.

The chain is built from TRBV14 and TRBJ2-7; D ambiguous. This CDR3 is 15 amino acids long. Between the trimmed V and J ends, which lost 1 base and 0 bases, there was a span of 10 bases. Germline V gene data show CDR1 as SGHDN and CDR2 as FVKESK. The CDR3 nucleotides read TGTGCCAGCAGCCAAGCTCAGGAAATCTCCTACGAGCAGTACTTC. This encodes CASSQAQEISYEQYF. The whole variable domain, remainder taken from reference TRBV14 and TRBJ2-7, is EAGVTQFPSHSVIEKGQTVTLRCDPISGHDNLYWYRRVMGKEIKFLLHFVKESKQDESGMPNNRFLAERTGGTYSTLKVQPAELEDSGVYFCASSQAQEISYEQYFGPGTRLTVT.